These 21 T cell receptor beta chains share one sample of origin, sequenced in a study of T-cell memory formation after mild COVID-19. TCRdb processed the 5' RACE reads anew with MiXCR; each CDR3 protein has one entry. In the table there are around 250,000 distinct CDR3 sequences, 15% to 19% of which are singletons. Sequencing was done on a sample of PBMCs or a T cell subset sorted from them (not recorded which). These receptors were collected from an adult woman who had mild COVID-19 (a few samples of this study predate the infection). Cell type and time point are not known.

This clonotype was found a few times. The gene calls are TRBV4-2 and TRBJ2-1; D gene ambiguous. V dropped 0 bases and J dropped 9 bases, with 6 bases sitting between them. Germline V gene data show CDR1 as LGHNA and CDR2 as YNFKEQ. The CDR3 is 12 amino acids. CDR3 in amino acids: CASSQDVGEQFF. In DNA, the CDR3 is TGTGCCAGCAGCCAAGACGTGGGTGAGCAGTTCTTC.

V and J are TRBV5-1 and TRBJ1-1; the D gene is possibly TRBD1 (6 bases). The V and J ends lost 1 base and 1 base respectively, with 11 bases between them. The length of the CDR3 is 15 residues. Germline CDR1 is SGHRS and CDR2 is YFSETQ. CDR3 amino acids: CASSLRGGQNTEAFF. The CDR3 DNA reads as TGCGCCAGCAGCTTGCGGGGGGGACAGAACACTGAAGCTTTCTTT.

The rearrangement links TRBV5-5 to TRBJ1-5; a weak D match, TRBD1 (5 bases). The CDR3 runs to 14 residues. Germline-derived CDR1 and CDR2 are SGHKS and YYEKEE (reference sequence). The germline V and J ends were trimmed by 4 bases and 3 bases, with 11 bases remaining between them. The CDR3 DNA reads TGTGCCAGCAGCCTAAGACAGTCCAATCAGCCCCAGCATTTT. This codes for CASSLRQSNQPQHF.

This chain joins TRBV20-1 and TRBJ1-1; D gene unclear. This CDR3 is 13 amino acids long. V shed 3 bases and J shed 6 bases, with 14 bases lying between them. Germline CDR1 is DFQATT and CDR2 is SNEGSKA (reference sequence). CDR3 sequence reads: CSASDLRPSEAFF. Here the CDR3 DNA reads TGCAGTGCTAGCGACCTACGCCCTTCTGAAGCTTTCTTT.

The chain uses TRBV4-1 and TRBJ2-2; no definite D call. Germline V gene data show CDR1 as MGHRA and CDR2 as YSYEKL. There are 15 residues in the CDR3. Trimming took 1 base from V and 6 from J, leaving 12 bases between them. The CDR3 DNA reads TGCGCCAGCAGCCAAGGGGTTGGGCCCTCCGGGGAGCTGTTTTTT. Translation: CASSQGVGPSGELFF.

A few counts support this clonotype. The V gene is TRBV5-1, the J gene TRBJ2-3; 10 nucleotides agree with TRBD1. J gave up 1 base and V 7 bases, and 6 bases lay outside the gene matches. This CDR3 has 15 amino acids. Per the germline V gene, CDR1 is SGHRS and CDR2 is YFSETQ. The DNA for the CDR3 is TGCGCCAGCGATACCGGGACAGGGGGCACAGATACGCAGTATTTT. This codes for CASDTGTGGTDTQYF.

The chain links TRBV30 to TRBJ2-3; tentative D call: TRBD2 (5 bases). Germline loops: CDR1 GTSNPN, CDR2 SVGIG (reference sequence). The CDR3 has 13 amino acids. V lost 0 bases and J 5 bases, leaving 9 bases between the germline ends. The CDR3 DNA follows: TGTGCCTGGAGTGTACCCGGAGGAGATACGCAGTATTTT. Translated: CAWSVPGGDTQYF.

The chain combines TRBV5-6 with TRBJ2-7, with a possible D match to TRBD1 (6 bases). This CDR3 has 15 residues. The germline V and J ends were trimmed by 2 bases and 2 bases, with 14 bases remaining between them. Germline loops: CDR1 SGHDT, CDR2 YYEEEE. The CDR3 nucleotides are TGTGCCAGCAGCTTAGATTACAGGGCCACCTACGAGCAGTACTTC. Encoded protein: CASSLDYRATYEQYF.

The V gene is TRBV9, the J gene TRBJ2-2; D may match TRBD1 or TRBD2 (5 bases each). This CDR3 region has 15 residues. Germline V gene lookup returns CDR1 SGDLS and CDR2 YYNGEE. The V gene lost 0 bases and the J gene lost 4 bases, with 10 bases spanning the gap. CDR3 nucleotides: TGTGCCAGCAGCGTAGCAGGGAGTTCCACCGGGGAGCTGTTTTTT. This translates into CASSVAGSSTGELFF.

V gene TRBV6-5 combines with J gene TRBJ1-2, with a tentative D call TRBD1 (5 bases). Germline V gene sequence: CDR1 MNHEY, CDR2 SVGAGI. The CDR3 runs to 15 residues. V lost 7 bases to trimming and J lost 3 bases, with 18 bases between them. This CDR3 is CASTQLTAGHYGYTF. CDR3 nucleotide sequence: TGTGCCAGCACACAACTCACGGCAGGGCACTATGGCTACACCTTC.

This clonotype was detected only once. The gene calls are TRBV30 and TRBJ1-4; D gene uncertain. Trimming took 1 base from V and 8 from J, leaving 11 bases between them. This CDR3 comprises 13 residues. Germline assignment: CDR1 GTSNPN and CDR2 SVGIG (reference sequence). The DNA for the CDR3 is TGTGCCTGGAGTGCGGGGAGAGGGGAAAAACTGTTTTTT. Translation gives CAWSAGRGEKLFF.

The chain links TRBV2 to TRBJ2-3, with TRBD2 matching over 7 bases. The CDR3 sequence is 15 residues long. The V gene's germline CDR1 is SNHLY and CDR2 FYNNEI. V dropped 8 bases and J dropped 1; count of bases not matched to a gene: 9. The CDR3 reads CASGRPAGGTDTQYF. The DNA of the CDR3 is TGTGCCAGCGGTAGACCGGCGGGGGGCACAGATACGCAGTATTTT.

The chain is built from TRBV20-1 and TRBJ2-7; 9 positions agree with TRBD2. V lost 4 bases, J lost 3 bases, and 19 bases stayed unmatched. The germline V gene encodes CDR1 DFQATT and CDR2 SNEGSKA (reference sequence). The CDR3 extends over 18 amino acids. The CDR3 loop reads CSAIGASSGRVGGYEQYF. For the CDR3, the DNA is TGCAGTGCTATCGGTGCGAGTAGCGGGAGAGTTGGGGGCTACGAGCAGTACTTC.

V and J are TRBV7-9 and TRBJ2-7; D possibly corresponds to TRBD1 (6 bases). Per the germline V gene, CDR1 is SEHNR and CDR2 is FQNEAQ (reference sequence). V was shortened by 1 base and J by 3 bases, with 13 bases between the two germline ends. CDR3 length: 15 amino acids. CDR3: CASSLGRGAYYEQYF. The CDR3 DNA reads as TGTGCCAGCAGCTTAGGCAGGGGCGCATACTACGAGCAGTACTTC.

This clonotype was seen more than once but under ten times. The chain uses TRBV27 and TRBJ2-1, with D maybe TRBD2 (5 bases). The V end lost 5 bases, the J end lost 7 bases, and 12 bases lay between the germline ends. The CDR3 has 13 amino acids. Germline CDR1 is MNHEY and CDR2 is SMNVEV (reference sequence). The DNA of the CDR3 is TGTGCCAGCAGTCCTATTACGGGGAATGAGCAGTTCTTC. Residues: CASSPITGNEQFF.

This clonotype has just a few counts. This chain joins TRBV15 and TRBJ1-5; D gene uncertain. Germline CDR1 is LNHNV and CDR2 is YYDKDF (reference sequence). This CDR3 has 15 residues. The V and J ends lost 6 bases and 7 bases respectively, with 19 bases between them. CDR3 amino acids: CATSPPHRGLQPQHF. For the CDR3, the DNA is TGTGCCACCAGTCCCCCCCATCGAGGCTTGCAGCCCCAGCATTTT.

This clonotype was observed a handful of times. The V gene is TRBV30, the J gene TRBJ2-4; 9 bases agree with TRBD1. Germline CDR1 and CDR2: GTSNPN and SVGIG (reference sequence). The CDR3 extends over 13 amino acids. V shed 3 bases, J shed 8 bases, and the junction held 5 bases outside the gene matches. CDR3 bases: TGTGCCTGGAGAGGGACAGGGTACGACATTCAGTACTTC. This sequence encodes CAWRGTGYDIQYF.

The chain uses TRBV3-1 and TRBJ1-1, with TRBD1 as a possible D gene (5 bases). This CDR3 contains 15 residues. Germline V gene sequence: CDR1 LGHDT, CDR2 YNNKEL (reference sequence). Between the trimmed V and J ends, which lost 2 bases and 0 bases, there was a span of 10 bases. The CDR3 DNA follows: TGTGCCAGCAGCCAACGTGGGGGGATGAACACTGAAGCTTTCTTT. It encodes CASSQRGGMNTEAFF.

This clonotype has only a few counts. This chain uses TRBV4-2 with TRBJ2-1; 9 bases align to TRBD2. This CDR3 comprises 15 residues. The junction had 5 bases not matched to a gene; V was cut back by 3 bases and J by 5 bases. Per germline, CDR1 LGHNA and CDR2 YNFKEQ. Written as DNA, the CDR3 is TGTGCCAGCAGCCATGGGACTAGCCCCGACAATGAGCAGTTCTTC. Residues: CASSHGTSPDNEQFF.

This clonotype was seen only a few times. The rearrangement joins TRBV18 to TRBJ2-5; D gene uncertain. The CDR3 runs to 17 residues. Germline V CDR1 and CDR2: KGHSH, LQKENI. The germline V and J ends were trimmed by 3 bases and 1 base, with 18 bases remaining between them. In DNA, the CDR3 is TGTGCCAGCTCACCCCGGTCAGGTTTCCAGCTCCAAGAGACCCAGTACTTC. Translating it yields CASSPRSGFQLQETQYF.

This clonotype came up a few times. V gene TRBV5-6 combines with J gene TRBJ2-3, with 10 nucleotides matching TRBD1. Germline values: CDR1 SGHDT, CDR2 YYEEEE. This CDR3 has 16 amino acids. The ends lost 0 bases at V and 3 bases at J; junction bases unmatched: 4. CDR3 sequence reads: CASSLGDRGQTDTQYF. The CDR3 DNA reads as TGTGCCAGCAGCTTGGGAGACAGGGGGCAAACAGATACGCAGTATTTT. The variable domain in full, completed from reference TRBV5-6 and TRBJ2-3, reads DAGVTQSPTHLIKTRGQQVTLRCSPKSGHDTVSWYQQALGQGPQFIFQYYEEEERQRGNFPDRFSGHQFPNYSSELNVNALLLGDSALYLCASSLGDRGQTDTQYFGPGTRLTVL.